The present T cell receptor (beta chain) was sequenced within a study of T cells in Graves' hyperthyroidism and ophthalmopathy. Researchers amplified the TCR beta CDR3 regions from RNA transcripts. The HTBI primer set was used in a first-round RT-PCR of the TCR CDR3. In TCRdb, the multiplex PCR reads were re-called with MiXCR into one record per CDR3 protein. The sample has about 600,000 distinct CDR3 sequences, 16% seen once. With 2 bases removed from V and 6 bases from J, the gap between germline ends came to 19 bases. Germline CDR1 and CDR2: PRHDT and FYEKMQ (reference sequence). The CDR3 sequence is 16 residues long.

The genes are TRBV13 and TRBJ1-1; possibly TRBD1 for D (5 bases). The specimen was blood. This receptor was identified in a middle-aged woman with Graves' ophthalmopathy. The CDR3: CASSLRPGRTNSEAFF. For the CDR3, the DNA is TGTGCCAGCAGCTTACGACCGGGACGGACAAACTCTGAAGCTTTCTTT.